This T cell receptor beta chain was retrieved from a study of blood T cell repertoires in COVID-19. TCRdb keeps only in-frame clones here, not all; method: immunoSEQ multiplex PCR. This sample yields under 35,000 clones, of which approximately 80% are seen a single time; approximately 30% belongs to the top ten. This clonotype was sampled from an older man with acute or convalescent COVID-19. Input material: peripheral blood.

Here the CDR3 reads CASSPSDSYNEQFF. Here the CDR3 DNA reads TGTGCCAGCAGCCCGAGCGACTCCTACAATGAGCAGTTCTTC. The chain links TRBV7-2 to TRBJ2-1; D gene ambiguous. This CDR3 comprises 14 residues. CDR1 and CDR2 from the germline V gene are SGHTA and FQGNSA. The V end lost 5 bases, the J end lost 0 bases, and 8 bases lay between the germline ends.